These 25 T cell receptor beta chains were all obtained from the same sample, sequenced in a study of blood T cells in healthy people across ages. With a J-beta primer mix and a sample-barcoded 5' primer, a second PCR ran roughly 6 to 11 cycles. TCRdb processed the 5' RACE reads anew with MiXCR; each CDR3 protein has one entry. The top ten clones hold around 25% of a sample with around 600,000 distinct CDR3 sequences, around 48% of them seen once. Sequences were obtained from blood. Receptors were obtained from a man older than 75 in good health.

The rearrangement links TRBV2 to TRBJ2-5, with a tentative D call TRBD1 (5 bases). Germline values: CDR1 SNHLY, CDR2 FYNNEI. This CDR3 contains 13 residues. Trimming pared 5 bases from V and 4 bases from J, leaving 11 bases between. The CDR3 loop reads CASSIGDGETQYF. As DNA, the CDR3 is TGTGCCAGCAGTATAGGGGATGGAGAGACCCAGTACTTC.

There are a few counts of this clonotype. The rearrangement links TRBV20-1 to TRBJ1-2; TRBD1 agrees at 10 bases. Per the germline V gene, CDR1 is DFQATT and CDR2 is SNEGSKA (reference sequence). Trimming removed 7 bases from V and 6 bases from J; junction bases left unmatched: 8. The CDR3 consists of 13 residues. CDR3 amino acids: CSGRTGGRDGYTF. Written as DNA, the CDR3 is TGCAGTGGTCGGACAGGGGGAAGGGATGGCTACACCTTC.

This clonotype is a singleton in its sample. The rearrangement uses TRBV6-5 and TRBJ2-7; 10 positions match TRBD2. The last part of the DNA fits TRBJ2-5 better; the J call may be wrong. Germline assignment: CDR1 MNHEY and CDR2 SVGAGI. The CDR3 is 15 residues long. CDR3 sequence (DNA): TGTGCCAGCAGGTTAGCGGGAGGAGGGTCAGAGACCCAGTACTTC. Amino acid sequence: CASRLAGGGSETQYF.

This clonotype has at least ten counts. The gene calls are TRBV6-6 and TRBJ2-7; 9 bases are a match to TRBD1. CDR1 and CDR2 from the germline V gene are MNHNY and SVGAGI (reference sequence). CDR3 size: 14 residues. Germline trimming cut 5 bases from V and 2 bases from J; bases unmatched to any gene: 4. CDR3 region: CASSRTGDAYEQYF. CDR3 nucleotide sequence: TGTGCCAGCAGTCGGACAGGGGACGCCTACGAGCAGTACTTC.

In its sample, this clonotype was seen many times. The V call is TRBV6-6, the J call TRBJ2-4; possible D gene TRBD2, 5 bases. Germline V gene data show CDR1 as MNHNY and CDR2 as SVGAGI (reference sequence). Trimming took 9 bases from V and 0 from J, leaving 9 bases between them. The CDR3 spans 13 residues. For the CDR3, the DNA is TGTGCCAGTCGGGGAGTAGCCAAAAACATTCAGTACTTC. As protein: CASRGVAKNIQYF.

The chain combines TRBV3-1 with TRBJ1-1; the D gene is possibly TRBD1 (5 bases). Germline CDR1 LGHDT, CDR2 YNNKEL (reference sequence). This CDR3 region has 14 residues. V shed 1 base and J shed 10 bases, with 16 bases lying between them. The CDR3 DNA reads as TGTGCCAGCAGCCAAGGGGACCGCTCGAGAGGAGCTTTCTTT. Translated, it gives CASSQGDRSRGAFF.

The chain has TRBV27 and TRBJ1-2, with TRBD1 as a possible D gene (5 bases). Germline assignment: CDR1 MNHEY and CDR2 SMNVEV (reference sequence). There are 14 residues in the CDR3. V gave up 10 bases and J gave up 4 bases, with 19 bases separating them. Here the CDR3 reads CAISGNPRLYGYTF. The CDR3 DNA reads as TGTGCCATCTCAGGGAACCCGCGCCTCTATGGCTACACCTTC.

This chain links TRBV15 with TRBJ2-1; TRBD2 matches 9 bases. V lost 7 bases to trimming and J lost 3 bases; unmatched junction nucleotides: 10. Germline V lookup: CDR1 LNHNV, CDR2 YYDKDF (reference sequence). The CDR3 runs to 16 residues. The CDR3 DNA follows: TGTGCCACCACCAGCGGGACTAGCTCGTACTACAATGAGCAGTTCTTC. It encodes CATTSGTSSYYNEQFF.

This chain uses TRBV7-2 with TRBJ2-5; TRBD2 matches at 7 bases. TRBJ2-7 matches the DNA end more closely, so the J call is doubtful. This CDR3 is built from 15 residues. Germline V lookup: CDR1 SGHTA, CDR2 FQGNSA. CDR3 nucleotide sequence: TGTGCCAGCAGCTCATTAGCGGGCCCTAACTACGAGCAGTACTTC. It encodes CASSSLAGPNYEQYF.

This chain uses TRBV9 with TRBJ2-1, with D perhaps TRBD2 (6 bases). CDR3 length: 16 residues. V was shortened by 5 bases and J by 0 bases, with 15 bases between the two germline ends. Germline V CDR1 and CDR2: SGDLS, YYNGEE. The CDR3 spells CASSPRRESSYNEQFF. CDR3 DNA: TGTGCCAGCAGTCCCCGCCGGGAGAGCTCCTACAATGAGCAGTTCTTC.

This clonotype occurred a few times. This chain uses TRBV6-5 with TRBJ2-1; 9 positions agree with TRBD1. The CDR3 has 15 residues. Trimming cost V 7 bases and J 4 bases; bases outside gene matches: 8. CDR1 MNHEY and CDR2 SVGAGI come from the germline V gene. CDR3 protein: CASKNRDRAYNEQFF. CDR3 DNA: TGTGCCAGCAAAAACCGGGACAGGGCATACAATGAGCAGTTCTTC.

The chain links TRBV28 to TRBJ2-1; TRBD2 agrees at 7 bases. CDR1 and CDR2 from the germline V gene are MDHEN and SYDVKM. J gave up 15 bases and V 5 bases, and 16 bases lay outside the gene matches. The CDR3 loop spans 14 amino acids. The CDR3 sequence: CASSVRVSRGEGFF. CDR3 DNA: TGTGCCAGCAGTGTAAGGGTGTCCCGAGGGGAGGGGTTCTTC. Supplemented by reference TRBV28 and TRBJ2-1, the full variable domain reads DVKVTQSSRYLVKRTGEKVFLECVQDMDHENMFWYRQDPGLGLRLIYFSYDVKMKEKGDIPEGYSVSREKKERFSLILESASTNQTSMYLCASSVRVSRGEGFFGPGTRLTVL.

The chain combines TRBV23-1 with TRBJ2-5, with D perhaps matching TRBD2 (6 bases). TRBV23-1 is treated as an ORF (open reading frame) with a function not yet certain. This CDR3 has 15 amino acids. V dropped 4 bases and J dropped 5 bases, with 17 bases sitting between them. Written as DNA, the CDR3 is TGCGCCAGCAGTCTACGGAGGGACTTCGTGGAGACCCAGTACTTC. It specifies CASSLRRDFVETQYF.

The V call is TRBV7-2, the J call TRBJ2-7; D is unresolved. CDR1 is SGHTA and CDR2 is FQGNSA in the germline V gene. This CDR3 has 15 amino acids. Trimming cost V 3 bases and J 2 bases, with 14 bases left between them. The CDR3 sequence: CASSFELKVAYEQYF. The DNA for the CDR3 is TGTGCCAGCAGCTTCGAACTGAAGGTAGCCTACGAGCAGTACTTC.

This clonotype was detected a few times. This sequence joins TRBV6-2 or TRBV6-3 and TRBJ2-7; 8 nucleotides line up with TRBD2. With 11 bases clipped from V and 6 bases from J, the junction kept 9 bases outside the gene matches. From germline, CDR1 is MNHEY and CDR2 SVGEGT. This CDR3 has 12 residues. CDR3 nucleotides: TGTGCCCCGGTCAGCGGGAGCGGCGAGCAGTACTTC. Translated: CAPVSGSGEQYF.

This clonotype was found many times. V usage is TRBV10-3 and J usage is TRBJ2-7; possibly TRBD1 or TRBD2 for D (6 bases each). The CDR3 is 17 amino acids. The germline V and J ends were trimmed by 2 bases and 1 base, with 18 bases remaining between them. Germline assignment: CDR1 ENHRY and CDR2 SYGVKD. The CDR3 region has the DNA TGTGCCATCAGTGAGGACGTCGGTGTAGGGGGGTCCTACGAGCAGTACTTC. Amino acids: CAISEDVGVGGSYEQYF.

This chain joins TRBV20-1 and TRBJ2-1, with 8 bases identical to TRBD1. V dropped 0 bases and J dropped 7; count of bases not matched to a gene: 8. Germline CDR1 DFQATT, CDR2 SNEGSKA (reference sequence). The CDR3 has 15 residues. The CDR3 sequence is CSARELDRAGNEQFF. CDR3 coding DNA: TGCAGTGCTAGAGAATTGGACAGGGCAGGTAATGAGCAGTTCTTC.

This sequence joins TRBV5-1 and TRBJ1-2; TRBD1 is a possible D gene (6 bases). The CDR3 extends over 18 amino acids. Looked up from germline, CDR1 is SGHRS and CDR2 is YFSETQ. Trimming stripped 3 bases from V and 1 base from J, with 22 bases between. The CDR3 bases are TGCGCCAGCAGCTCCACCGGGGGGCGCGAGGTTGTTAACTATGGCTACACCTTC. It translates to CASSSTGGREVVNYGYTF.

J is TRBJ2-3 and V is TRBV6-5; possibly TRBD2 for D (5 bases). Trimming removed 2 bases at V and 0 bases at J, with 9 bases between. Germline assignment: CDR1 MNHEY and CDR2 SVGAGI. The CDR3 has 15 residues. This CDR3 reads CASSYGRTSTDTQYF. For the CDR3, the DNA is TGTGCCAGCAGTTACGGACGGACTAGCACAGATACGCAGTATTTT.

The rearrangement links TRBV29-1 to TRBJ1-2; 8 bases map to TRBD1. The CDR3 is made up of 12 amino acids. Germline V CDR1 and CDR2: SQVTM, ANQGSEA. V shed 6 bases, J shed 8 bases, and the junction held 8 bases outside the gene matches. The CDR3 DNA reads TGCAGCGTGGGGACAGGCCAGAGGGGCTACACCTTC. It yields the protein CSVGTGQRGYTF.

This clonotype was observed a single time. This chain connects TRBV7-9 to TRBJ2-7, with 7 bases aligning to TRBD1. Germline CDR1 and CDR2: SEHNR and FQNEAQ (reference sequence). Losses at the gene ends were 5 bases for V and 10 bases for J; bases not matched to a gene: 14. The CDR3 is 14 amino acids. CDR3 loop: CASSTSTGTEAQYF. In DNA form, the CDR3 reads TGTGCCAGCAGCACCTCGACAGGGACAGAGGCCCAGTACTTC.

J is TRBJ2-6 and V is TRBV7-9, with TRBD1 matching 8 bases. Per germline, CDR1 SEHNR and CDR2 FQNEAQ (reference sequence). The CDR3 runs to 18 residues. V was clipped by 7 bases and J by 3 bases; unmatched bases: 14. The CDR3 sequence: CASNRGGQGRFGANVLTF. DNA of the CDR3: TGTGCCAGCAACCGCGGAGGACAGGGTCGGTTTGGGGCCAACGTCCTGACTTTC.

This clonotype turned up a few times. V is TRBV20-1 and J is TRBJ1-5; 10 bases line up with TRBD1. The CDR3 covers 16 residues. Germline V gives CDR1 DFQATT, CDR2 SNEGSKA (reference sequence). V gave up 0 bases and J gave up 5 bases; unmatched junction bases: 7. The CDR3, as DNA: TGCAGTGCTAGAGATCCGCGGACAGGGGGGGATCAGCCCCAGCATTTT. Its translation is CSARDPRTGGDQPQHF.

The chain carries TRBV7-8 and TRBJ2-1; 10 bases align to TRBD1. The CDR3 is 15 residues long. The ends lost 5 bases at V and 4 bases at J; junction bases unmatched: 5. Germline values: CDR1 SGHVS, CDR2 FQNEAQ. The CDR3 loop is CASSRPGQGYNEQFF. CDR3 coding DNA: TGTGCCAGCAGCCGGCCGGGACAGGGGTACAATGAGCAGTTCTTC.

This chain uses TRBV20-1 with TRBJ2-1, with 9 bases matching TRBD2. Germline V CDR1 and CDR2: DFQATT, SNEGSKA (reference sequence). This CDR3 spans 17 amino acids. With 5 bases clipped from V and 4 bases from J, the junction kept 15 bases outside the gene matches. CDR3 nucleotide sequence: TGCAGTGCTGGAGGGCCCCGGTTGAGCGGGGGGTACAATGAGCAGTTCTTC. Protein sequence: CSAGGPRLSGGYNEQFF.